Below, one T cell receptor beta chain is given with its context. The sample contains more than one DNA sequence encoding this CDR3. Germline V gene data show CDR1 as MNHEY and CDR2 as SVGAGI. V shed 5 bases, J shed 4 bases, and the junction held 3 bases outside the gene matches. There are 13 residues in the CDR3. This sample is part of a study of cytomegalovirus exposure and HLA in healthy donors. Use of 60 Vbeta and 13 Jbeta primers characterized the PCR. TCRdb keeps only in-frame clones here, not all; method: immunoSEQ multiplex PCR. The sample records some 200,000 clones, about two thirds being singletons.

The clonotype originates from a man aged 35 to 55 in good health and CMV-seropositive. The V and J genes are TRBV6-5 and TRBJ1-2, with 8 bases identical to TRBD1. The sample consisted of PBMCs. CDR3 nucleotides: TGTGCCAGCAGTCGAACAGGGGGCTATGGCTACACCTTC. Its translation: CASSRTGGYGYTF.